This TCR beta chain is drawn from a study of blood T cell repertoires in COVID-19. Study in general: Samples taken during acute and convalescent COVID-19 were collected in the United States, Italy and Spain.

The V end was cut by 4 bases, the J end by 3 bases, with 18 bases between. Germline loops: CDR1 SGHNT, CDR2 YYREEE (reference sequence). The CDR3 is 16 residues long. The assay was immunoSEQ multiplex PCR, and TCRdb's table has in-frame clones only and misses some. The table shows about 180,000 clones, with 82% occurring only once. This sequence joins TRBV5-4 and TRBJ2-3; perhaps TRBD1 as D (5 bases). Sequencing input: peripheral blood. The TCR originated in an elderly woman with active or convalescent COVID-19. The CDR3 spells CASSLGRPGRTDTQYF. DNA of the CDR3: TGTGCCAGCAGCCTAGGGCGGCCAGGGCGGACAGATACGCAGTATTTT.